What follows is one T cell receptor beta chain and its context. The antigen remains undetermined. Trimming took 0 bases from V and 5 from J; bases not matched to a gene: 10. The CDR3 consists of 18 residues. Germline V gives CDR1 SGDLS, CDR2 YYNGEE. The source of the sample is a study of radiotherapy plus CTLA-4 blockade in lung cancer. General study results and limits: Among reported predictors of response, early blood T cell clone dynamics with interferon-beta performed best.

Sequencing used immunoSEQ multiplex PCR; TCRdb keeps in-frame clones, though not all of them. The sample shows more than 40,000 clones, around 69% of them seen only once. This TCR came from a human donor with non-small cell lung cancer who had stable disease on radiotherapy plus ipilimumab. V gene TRBV9 combines with J gene TRBJ1-6, with TRBD1 matching over 8 bases. Sample: peripheral blood, taken from a patient treated with radiotherapy plus ipilimumab. CDR3 in DNA: TGTGCCAGCAGCGTAGATTCCCCCGGACAGGGACATAATTCACCCCTCCACTTT. Its protein is CASSVDSPGQGHNSPLHF.